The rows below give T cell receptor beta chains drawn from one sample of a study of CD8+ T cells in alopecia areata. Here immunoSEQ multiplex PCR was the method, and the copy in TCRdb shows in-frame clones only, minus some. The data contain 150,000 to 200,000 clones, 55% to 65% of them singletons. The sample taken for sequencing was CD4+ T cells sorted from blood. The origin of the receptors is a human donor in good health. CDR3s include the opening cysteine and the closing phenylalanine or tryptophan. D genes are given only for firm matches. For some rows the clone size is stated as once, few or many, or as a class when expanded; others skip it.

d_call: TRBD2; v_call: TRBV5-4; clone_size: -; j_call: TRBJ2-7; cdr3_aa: CASSLAGGLYEQYF; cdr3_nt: TGTGCCAGCAGCTTAGCGGGAGGTTTATACGAGCAGTACTTC
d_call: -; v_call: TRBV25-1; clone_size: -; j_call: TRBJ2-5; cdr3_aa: CASSEDSGFQETQYF; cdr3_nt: TGTGCCAGCAGTGAGGACTCGGGTTTCCAAGAGACCCAGTACTTC
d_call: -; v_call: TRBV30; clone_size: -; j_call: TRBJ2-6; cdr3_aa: CAWSYGRSGANVLTF; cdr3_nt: TGTGCCTGGAGTTATGGCAGGTCTGGGGCCAACGTCCTGACTTTC
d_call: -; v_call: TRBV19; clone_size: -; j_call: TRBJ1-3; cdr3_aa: CAGSLGNTIYF; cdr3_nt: TGTGCCGGGTCGCTTGGAAACACCATATATTTT
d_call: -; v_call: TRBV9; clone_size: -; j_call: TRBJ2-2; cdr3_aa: CASSATTPDFYTGELFF; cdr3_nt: TGTGCCAGCAGCGCAACAACACCGGACTTCTACACCGGGGAGCTGTTTTTT
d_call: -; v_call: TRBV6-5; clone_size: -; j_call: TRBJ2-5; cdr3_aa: CASSYSNSRPQTQYF; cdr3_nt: TGTGCCAGCAGTTACTCGAATTCGCGGCCTCAGACCCAGTACTTC
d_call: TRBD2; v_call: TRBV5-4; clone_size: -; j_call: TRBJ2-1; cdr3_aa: CASSSEREGNEQFF; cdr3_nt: TGTGCCAGCAGCTCAGAGCGGGAGGGCAATGAGCAGTTCTTC
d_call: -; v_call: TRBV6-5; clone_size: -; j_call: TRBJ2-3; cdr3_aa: CASSYAAASTDTQYF; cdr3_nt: TGTGCCAGCAGTTATGCGGCCGCGAGCACAGATACGCAGTATTTT
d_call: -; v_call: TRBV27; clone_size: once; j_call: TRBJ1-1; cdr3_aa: CASSFGGPNTEAFF; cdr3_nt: TGTGCCAGCAGTTTTGGGGGACCGAACACTGAAGCTTTCTTT
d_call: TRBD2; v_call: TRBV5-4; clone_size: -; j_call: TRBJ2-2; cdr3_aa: CASSPGLAGVGELFF; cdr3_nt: TGTGCCAGCAGCCCAGGACTAGCGGGAGTCGGGGAGCTGTTTTTT
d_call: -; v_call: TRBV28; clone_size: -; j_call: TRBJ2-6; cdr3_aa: CASSSRAGANVLTF; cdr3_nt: TGTGCCAGCAGTTCCCGCGCTGGGGCCAACGTCCTGACTTTC
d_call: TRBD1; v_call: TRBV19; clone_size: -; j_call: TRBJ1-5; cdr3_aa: CASSIRGNQPQHF; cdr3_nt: TGTGCCAGTAGTATCAGGGGGAATCAGCCCCAGCATTTT
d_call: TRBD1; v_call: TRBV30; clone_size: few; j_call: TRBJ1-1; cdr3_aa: CAFGAGTVRMNTEAFF; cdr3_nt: TGTGCCTTTGGGGCCGGGACAGTGAGGATGAACACTGAAGCTTTCTTT
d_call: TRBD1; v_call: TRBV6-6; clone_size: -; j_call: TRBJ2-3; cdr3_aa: CASSSWGTGSTDTQYF; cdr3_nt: TGTGCCAGCAGTAGTTGGGGGACAGGGTCGACAGATACGCAGTATTTT
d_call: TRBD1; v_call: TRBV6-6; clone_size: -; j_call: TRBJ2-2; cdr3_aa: CASNPGQAPNTGELFF; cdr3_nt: TGTGCCAGCAACCCGGGACAGGCGCCTAACACCGGGGAGCTGTTTTTT
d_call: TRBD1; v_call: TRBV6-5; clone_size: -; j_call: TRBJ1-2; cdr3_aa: CASSLDRGGYGYTF; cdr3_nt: TGTGCCAGCAGCTTGGACAGGGGCGGCTATGGCTACACCTTC
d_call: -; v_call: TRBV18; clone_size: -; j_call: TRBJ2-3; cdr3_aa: CASSEGSGNAQYF; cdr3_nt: TGTGCCAGCTCAGAAGGCTCGGGTAACGCGCAGTATTTT
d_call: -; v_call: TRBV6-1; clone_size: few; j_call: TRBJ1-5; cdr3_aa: CASGPRSSSNQPQHF; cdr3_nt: TGTGCCAGTGGACCGCGCTCGTCCAGCAATCAGCCCCAGCATTTT
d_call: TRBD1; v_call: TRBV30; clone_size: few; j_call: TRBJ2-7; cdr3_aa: CAWSPTGVGGQYF; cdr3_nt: TGTGCCTGGAGTCCAACAGGGGTTGGGGGGCAGTACTTC
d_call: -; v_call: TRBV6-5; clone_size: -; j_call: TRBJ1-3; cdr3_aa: CASMDRDTIYF; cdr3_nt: TGTGCCAGCATGGATCGTGACACCATATATTTT
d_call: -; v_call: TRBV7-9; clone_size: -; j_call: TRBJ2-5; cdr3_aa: CASSRGRGETQYF; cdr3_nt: TGTGCCAGCAGCCGGGGGCGGGGAGAGACCCAGTACTTC
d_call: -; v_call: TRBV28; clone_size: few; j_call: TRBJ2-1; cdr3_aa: CASSLAGPNEQFF; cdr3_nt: TGTGCCAGCAGTTTGGCAGGGCCCAATGAGCAGTTCTTC
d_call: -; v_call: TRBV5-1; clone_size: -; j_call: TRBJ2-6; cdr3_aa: CASSLVGLGANVLTF; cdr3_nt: TGCGCCAGCAGCTTGGTGGGTCTCGGGGCCAACGTCCTGACTTTC
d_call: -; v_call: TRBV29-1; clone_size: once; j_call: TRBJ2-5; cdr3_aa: CSVASQETQYF; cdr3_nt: TGCAGCGTTGCGTCACAAGAGACCCAGTACTTC
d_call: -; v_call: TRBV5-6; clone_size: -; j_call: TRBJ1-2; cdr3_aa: CASYGQINYGYTF; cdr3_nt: TGTGCCAGCTACGGACAGATTAACTATGGCTACACCTTC
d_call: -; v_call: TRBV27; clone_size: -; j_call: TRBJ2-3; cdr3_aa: CASTDVDTQYF; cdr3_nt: TGTGCCAGCACCGATGTGGATACGCAGTATTTT
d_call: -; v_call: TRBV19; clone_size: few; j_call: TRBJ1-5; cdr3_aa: CASSTHRIWGNQPQHF; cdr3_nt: TGTGCCAGTAGTACGCACAGGATTTGGGGGAATCAGCCCCAGCATTTT
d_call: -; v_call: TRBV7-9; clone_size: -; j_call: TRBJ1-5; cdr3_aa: CASSHDTYSNQPQHF; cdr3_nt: TGTGCCAGCAGCCACGACACTTATAGCAATCAGCCCCAGCATTTT
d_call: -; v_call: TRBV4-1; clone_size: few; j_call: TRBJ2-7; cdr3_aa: CASSSVSEQYF; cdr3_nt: TGCGCCAGCAGCTCCGTCTCGGAGCAGTACTTC
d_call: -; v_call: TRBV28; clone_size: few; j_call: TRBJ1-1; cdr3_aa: CASVGRLTGNTEAFF; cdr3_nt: TGTGCCAGCGTCGGCCGTCTAACAGGGAACACTGAAGCTTTCTTT
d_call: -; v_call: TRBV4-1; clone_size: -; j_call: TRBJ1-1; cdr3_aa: CASSQQADEAFF; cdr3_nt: TGCGCCAGCAGCCAACAGGCGGATGAAGCTTTCTTT
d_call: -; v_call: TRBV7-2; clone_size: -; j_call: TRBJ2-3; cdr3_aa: CASSREVTDTQYF; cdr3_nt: TGTGCCAGCAGCAGGGAAGTCACAGATACGCAGTATTTT
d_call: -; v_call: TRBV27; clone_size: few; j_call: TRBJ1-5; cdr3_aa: CASSLGASNQPQHF; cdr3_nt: TGTGCCAGCAGTTTGGGCGCCTCCAATCAGCCCCAGCATTTT
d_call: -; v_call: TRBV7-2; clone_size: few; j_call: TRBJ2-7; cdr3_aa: CASSLAGSHEQYF; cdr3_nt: TGTGCCAGCAGCTTAGCGGGCAGCCACGAGCAGTACTTC
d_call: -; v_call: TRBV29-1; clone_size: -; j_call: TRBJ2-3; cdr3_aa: CSVATGTMTPDTQYF; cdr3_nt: TGCAGCGTTGCCACCGGGACCATGACTCCAGATACGCAGTATTTT